Each of the 26 T cell receptor beta chains below was sequenced from the same sample in a study of blood T cells in healthy people across ages. The second PCR ran about 6 to 12 cycles with a sample-barcoded 5' primer and J-beta primers. TCRdb ran MiXCR on the 5' RACE reads and lists one entry per CDR3 protein. This table holds 850,000 to 1,000,000 distinct CDR3 sequences, just over 50% found once. The sequenced sample was blood. These receptors all come from a woman aged 55 to 70 in good health.

This clonotype has more than one count but fewer than ten. V and J are TRBV7-2 and TRBJ2-5; D is ambiguous. CDR1 and CDR2 (germline): SGHTA, FQGNSA. V shed 1 base and J shed 2 bases, with 17 bases lying between them. This CDR3 has 17 amino acids. The CDR3 DNA is TGTGCCAGCAGCTTAGACGGGCCAGCGTGGTTACAAGAGACCCAGTACTTC. Its translation: CASSLDGPAWLQETQYF.

This chain joins TRBV20-1 and TRBJ2-3; D possibly uses TRBD1 or TRBD2 (5 bases each). CDR1 is DFQATT and CDR2 is SNEGSKA in the germline V gene (reference sequence). V lost 4 bases and J 4 bases, leaving 15 bases between the germline ends. This CDR3 is built from 14 residues. CDR3 nucleotide sequence: TGCAGTGCTAAAGGAGGACATGCCGCAGATACGCAGTATTTT. Its translation: CSAKGGHAADTQYF.

This clonotype was seen only a few times. The chain carries TRBV3-1 and TRBJ1-2; 7 bases are a match to TRBD1. Trimming removed 1 base from V and 4 bases from J; junction bases left unmatched: 9. CDR1 is LGHDT and CDR2 is YNNKEL in the germline V gene (reference sequence). The CDR3 covers 16 residues. Here the CDR3 reads CASSQGARQGIYGYTF. The CDR3 region has the DNA TGTGCCAGCAGCCAAGGAGCGAGACAGGGCATCTATGGCTACACCTTC.

The chain links TRBV29-1 to TRBJ2-6; maybe TRBD2 (5 bases). Deletions cut 7 bases from V and 1 base from J, with 14 bases between. The germline V gene has CDR1 SQVTM and CDR2 ANQGSEA. The CDR3 extends over 15 amino acids. Here the CDR3 DNA reads TGCAGCGCTCCCTCGGGGAATTCTGGGGCCAACGTCCTGACTTTC. Residues: CSAPSGNSGANVLTF.

The genes are TRBV4-1 and TRBJ2-5; 7 nucleotides line up with TRBD1. Losses at the gene ends were 5 bases for V and 11 bases for J; bases not matched to a gene: 14. The CDR3 is 14 residues long. The germline gives CDR1 MGHRA, CDR2 YSYEKL. The CDR3: CASSTHKGAYGQYF. In nucleotides, the CDR3 is TGCGCCAGCAGCACCCACAAGGGGGCCTATGGGCAGTACTTC.

Concerning this clonotype: The germline gene is not matched at one end of the junction; a read error may be the cause. The chain has TRBV15 and TRBJ1-4; the D is unclear. Looked up from germline, CDR1 is LNHNV and CDR2 is YYDKDF (reference sequence). The CDR3 extends over 13 amino acids. As DNA, the CDR3 is TGTGCCACCAGCTCTAGGCTAGGTGAAAAACCGTTTTTT. It specifies CATSSRLGEKPFF.

This clonotype was recorded a few times. The gene calls are TRBV27 and TRBJ2-7; 12 positions match TRBD2. This CDR3 is built from 14 residues. Germline V gene sequence: CDR1 MNHEY, CDR2 SMNVEV (reference sequence). V lost 5 bases and J lost 6; bases outside the gene matches: 5. As DNA, the CDR3 is TGTGCCAGCAGTCCAACGACTAGCGGGGGCGAGCAGTACTTC. This sequence encodes CASSPTTSGGEQYF.

This clonotype was seen a few times. This chain joins TRBV6-6 and TRBJ1-4; TRBD1 is a possible D gene (6 bases). Trimming shortened V by 6 bases and J by 6 bases, and 11 bases separated the two germline ends. The CDR3 consists of 13 residues. Germline CDR1 reads MNHNY; CDR2 reads SVGAGI (reference sequence). The CDR3 region has the DNA TGTGCCAGCAGCGGGACACCCCATGAAAAACTGTTTTTT. It codes for CASSGTPHEKLFF.

The V gene is TRBV28, the J gene TRBJ2-4; D perhaps matches TRBD1 (5 bases). The CDR3 totals 15 residues. V was pared by 4 bases and J by 1 base, with 11 bases between. Germline CDR1 reads MDHEN; CDR2 reads SYDVKM. This CDR3 is CASSYKGLAKNIQYF. CDR3 nucleotides: TGTGCCAGCAGTTATAAGGGGCTTGCCAAAAACATTCAGTACTTC.

The chain is built from TRBV5-6 and TRBJ2-1, with D perhaps matching TRBD2 (6 bases). This CDR3 spans 13 amino acids. Germline assignment: CDR1 SGHDT and CDR2 YYEEEE. The V end was cut by 6 bases, the J end by 5 bases, with 12 bases between. CDR3 coding DNA: TGTGCCAGCACGGGGGTAATAGACAATGAGCAGTTCTTC. Translating gives CASTGVIDNEQFF.

Of note for this clonotype: At one end, the junction sequence differs from germline, possibly due to a read error. The chain is built from TRBV10-3 and TRBJ2-1; 8 positions agree with TRBD1. The CDR3 extends over 15 amino acids. Germline CDR1 ENHRY, CDR2 SYGVKD. CDR3 in DNA: TGTGCCGTCAGTGAACCCCAGACAGGGGAGAATGAGCAGTTCTTC. It yields the protein CAVSEPQTGENEQFF.

The chain links TRBV29-1 to TRBJ2-3; possibly TRBD2 for D (5 bases). There are 13 residues in the CDR3. Germline V gives CDR1 SQVTM, CDR2 ANQGSEA. V lost 3 bases to trimming and J lost 4 bases, with 11 bases between them. The CDR3 DNA reads TGCAGCGTTGACCGGACTCGGGCAGATACGCAGTATTTT. Translating gives CSVDRTRADTQYF.

This chain joins TRBV7-9 and TRBJ1-2; no reliable D call. The CDR3 spans 13 residues. The V end lost 1 base, the J end lost 5 bases, and 8 bases lay between the germline ends. Germline CDR1 reads SEHNR; CDR2 reads FQNEAQ (reference sequence). The CDR3 loop is CASSLEVAYGYTF. Written as DNA, the CDR3 is TGTGCCAGCAGCTTAGAGGTGGCATATGGCTACACCTTC.

J is TRBJ2-5 and V is TRBV11-2; tentatively, D is TRBD2 (6 bases). The V gene lost 4 bases and the J gene lost 7 bases, with 16 bases spanning the gap. CDR1 is SGHAT, CDR2 FQNNGV, per germline. The CDR3 is made up of 14 amino acids. DNA for the CDR3: TGTGCCAGCAGCTCTGGACCTACCGGGGGGACCCAGTACTTC. This translates into CASSSGPTGGTQYF.

The chain links TRBV20-1 to TRBJ2-3; no reliable D call. The CDR3 is 14 amino acids. V dropped 3 bases and J dropped 7 bases, with 17 bases sitting between them. CDR1 is DFQATT, CDR2 SNEGSKA, per germline (reference sequence). CDR3 in amino acids: CSASLRTLGNTQYF. The CDR3 nucleotides read TGCAGTGCTAGTTTGCGGACGCTGGGAAATACGCAGTATTTT.

V and J are TRBV5-1 and TRBJ2-7; 10 nucleotides agree with TRBD1. This CDR3 region has 18 residues. CDR1 and CDR2 (germline): SGHRS, YFSETQ. Trimming took 0 bases from V and 0 from J; bases not matched to a gene: 9. The DNA of the CDR3 is TGCGCCAGCAGCTTGGGGGAACTAAGGACAGGGGGCTCCTACGAGCAGTACTTC. Translation: CASSLGELRTGGSYEQYF.

This rearrangement joins TRBV12-3 or TRBV12-4 to TRBJ2-1, with D possibly being TRBD1 or TRBD2 (5 bases each). The CDR3 consists of 21 residues. V gave up 2 bases and J gave up 0 bases, with 26 bases separating them. The CDR3 loop reads CASSLHIRMVTSDSSYNEQFF. Written as DNA, the CDR3 is TGTGCCAGCAGTTTACATATCCGGATGGTAACTAGTGACAGCTCCTACAATGAGCAGTTCTTC.

The V call is TRBV6-2 or TRBV6-3, the J call TRBJ2-6, with D possibly TRBD1 on 7 matching bases. CDR1 and CDR2 from the germline V gene are MNHEY and SVGEGT. The CDR3 loop spans 18 amino acids. V was trimmed by 4 bases and J by 0 bases, leaving 16 bases between them. In DNA, the CDR3 is TGTGCCAGCAGTTCACGCGGGACAGCCTACTCTGGGGCCAACGTCCTGACTTTC. Its translation: CASSSRGTAYSGANVLTF.

The chain combines TRBV4-2 with TRBJ2-7, with D unresolved. The end of the DNA is better explained by TRBJ2-5, so the J call may be wrong. Germline lookup yields CDR1 LGHNA and CDR2 YNFKEQ. The CDR3 consists of 16 residues. For the CDR3, the DNA is TGTGCCAGCAGCCAAGATGAGGCTTTTGGCTCGGTGACCCAGTACTTC. Translated: CASSQDEAFGSVTQYF.

The CDR3 sequence: CASSLVGRTGANVLTF. In nucleotides, the CDR3 is TGTGCCAGCAGTTTAGTCGGCAGGACTGGGGCCAACGTCCTGACTTTC. The chain couples TRBV28 to TRBJ2-6; D is undetermined. Germline CDR1 MDHEN, CDR2 SYDVKM. This CDR3 has 16 amino acids. V was cut by 2 bases and J by 2 bases, with 10 bases left in between.

The chain joins TRBV20-1 to TRBJ2-1; TRBD2 matches 8 bases. J was trimmed by 10 bases and V by 2 bases; bases with no gene match: 4. The CDR3 consists of 12 residues. CDR1 DFQATT and CDR2 SNEGSKA come from the germline V gene (reference sequence). CDR3 bases: TGCAGTGCTAGAAAGACTAGCGTCGAGCAGTTCTTC. Amino acid sequence: CSARKTSVEQFF.

This clonotype was found once. The chain is built from TRBV12-3 or TRBV12-4 and TRBJ2-1; D call uncertain. Trimming removed 6 bases from V and 5 bases from J, with 8 bases in between. The CDR3 runs 12 residues. The CDR3: CASSYIHNEQFF. The CDR3 DNA sequence: TGTGCCAGCAGCTACATCCACAATGAGCAGTTCTTC.

This clonotype was picked up a small number of times. The chain uses TRBV7-2 and TRBJ2-3; tentative D call: TRBD1 (5 bases). The CDR3 is 14 residues long. Between the trimmed V and J ends, which lost 2 bases and 2 bases, there was a span of 8 bases. CDR1 and CDR2 from the germline V gene are SGHTA and FQGNSA. CDR3 bases: TGTGCCAGCAGCTTACAGGGCACCACAGATACGCAGTATTTT. Translation gives CASSLQGTTDTQYF.

The chain joins TRBV28 to TRBJ1-5; no definite D call. Trimming pared 8 bases from V and 5 bases from J, leaving 10 bases between. This CDR3 is built from 12 residues. CDR1 and CDR2 from the germline V gene are MDHEN and SYDVKM. CDR3 in DNA: TGTGCCAGCGCCGTATCGGATCAGCCCCAGCATTTT. Translated, it gives CASAVSDQPQHF.

The chain combines TRBV5-6 with TRBJ2-7, with D hard to call. Trimming removed 2 bases from V and 2 bases from J, with 14 bases in between. This CDR3 spans 15 amino acids. Germline values: CDR1 SGHDT, CDR2 YYEEEE. CDR3 nucleotides: TGTGCCAGCAGCTTCAGTCGACAAAGCCCCTACGAGCAGTACTTC. Its translation: CASSFSRQSPYEQYF.

The chain has TRBV6-6 and TRBJ2-4, with D perhaps matching TRBD2 (6 bases). The end of the DNA fits TRBJ2-7 better, so the J call may be wrong. Germline CDR1 MNHNY, CDR2 SVGAGI (reference sequence). The CDR3 totals 15 residues. The CDR3: CASSSPEGANYEQYF. CDR3 nucleotides: TGTGCCAGCAGTTCCCCGGAGGGAGCCAATTACGAGCAGTACTTC.